The present entry profiles one T cell receptor beta chain with its context. Followed longitudinally, the Seattle patients had been enrolled during active infection. Trimming took 5 bases from V and 5 from J; bases not matched to a gene: 10. Germline V gene lookup returns CDR1 SEHNR and CDR2 FQNEAQ (reference sequence). The CDR3 is 15 amino acids. Assay: immunoSEQ multiplex PCR; the TCRdb copy retains only in-frame clones and omits some. The sample has about 180,000 clones; about 81% are singletons. This sample was included in a study of blood T cell repertoires in COVID-19. This TCR was recovered from an elderly woman with COVID-19, enrolled during active disease. Sequenced material: peripheral blood. V and J are TRBV7-9 and TRBJ2-5; TRBD1 aligns across 8 bases. The CDR3 DNA reads TGTGCCAGCAGCACGAACTACGGGACAGGCGAGACCCAGTACTTC. The encoded protein is CASSTNYGTGETQYF.